These T cell receptor beta chains were read from a single sample in a study of beta chain features in type 1 diabetes. Profiling relied on immunoSEQ multiplex PCR, and the TCRdb table lists in-frame clones only, not all of them. The sample records more than 300,000 clones, roughly 8.8% being singletons. Sequencing input: central memory CD4+ T cells from blood. The receptors were gathered from a man aged 25-45 years with type 1 diabetes. Each CDR3 is given with its conserved first and last residue. Fields, in order: J gene, D gene, clone size, V gene, CDR3 DNA, CDR3 protein. A D gene is named only where the DNA matches it firmly. Clone size, where shown, is once, few, many, or a class for clones that have expanded.

TRBJ1-4	TRBD1	NA	TRBV6-1	TGTGCCAGCAGGGGACAGGACGTTAATGAAAAACTGTTTTTT	CASRGQDVNEKLFF
TRBJ2-3	NA	NA	TRBV11-2	TGTGCCAGCAGCTTAAGGGAATCAGATACGCAGTATTTT	CASSLRESDTQYF
TRBJ2-5	NA	few	TRBV6-5	TGTGCCAGCAGTTACATTGGAGGGGGCAGAGAGACCCAGTACTTC	CASSYIGGGRETQYF
TRBJ2-1	TRBD2	few	TRBV4-3	TGCGCCAGCAGCCAGGGGACTAGCGGGGGGCCTCTTGCAGACGGTGAGCAGTTCTTC	CASSQGTSGGPLADGEQFF
TRBJ2-5	TRBD2	few	TRBV5-4	TGTGCCAGCAGCACGACTAGCGGGGAGGGTACGGCCCAGTACTTC	CASSTTSGEGTAQYF
TRBJ1-1	NA	NA	TRBV5-1	TGCGCCAGCAGCAGCCAAAGGGACGCTGAAGCTTTCTTT	CASSSQRDAEAFF
TRBJ2-3	TRBD2	few	TRBV5-4	TGTGCCAGCAGCCTAGCGGGCCTCAGGGGAACAGATACGCAGTATTTT	CASSLAGLRGTDTQYF
TRBJ1-2	NA	NA	TRBV4-1	TGCGCCAGCAGCCAAGACCCAGGTAACAACTATGGCTACACCTTC	CASSQDPGNNYGYTF
TRBJ1-2	NA	NA	TRBV10-3	TGTGCCATCTCGCAGGGCCAGGCCTTAAACGGCTACACCTTC	CAISQGQALNGYTF
TRBJ2-7	TRBD1	NA	TRBV6-6	TGTGCCAGCAGTCGACAGGGTACGAACGAGCAGTACTTC	CASSRQGTNEQYF
TRBJ2-5	TRBD1	NA	TRBV5-6	TGTGCCAGCAGCTTGGGACAGGGGGGCCGAGAGACCCAGTACTTC	CASSLGQGGRETQYF
TRBJ1-5	NA	few	TRBV5-1	TGCGCCAGCAGCTTGGCCGGGGTTAGCAATCAGCCCCAGCATTTT	CASSLAGVSNQPQHF
TRBJ1-5	TRBD1	few	TRBV6-5	TGTGCCAGCAGTTACAACAGGGGGGGCAATCAGCCCCAGCATTTT	CASSYNRGGNQPQHF
TRBJ2-5	TRBD2	few	TRBV6-6	TGTGCCAGCAGGAGTATTAGCGGGGGGGCGGAAGAGACCCAGTACTTC	CASRSISGGAEETQYF
TRBJ2-3	NA	NA	TRBV25-1	TGTGCCAGCAGTGAACCGCAAGATGGTCAGATATCAGATACGCAGTATTTT	CASSEPQDGQISDTQYF
TRBJ2-7	NA	many	TRBV18	TGTGCCAGCTCACCCGCTTTCGATGTACCGGACGAGCAGTACTTC	CASSPAFDVPDEQYF
TRBJ2-5	NA	few	TRBV11-2	TGTGCCAGCAGCTTAGGAGTGGGCCGAGAGACCCAGTACTTC	CASSLGVGRETQYF
TRBJ2-5	TRBD2	few	TRBV5-1	TGCGCCAGCAGCGGGTCGGGGGGAGGAGAGACCCAGTACTTC	CASSGSGGGETQYF
TRBJ2-5	TRBD2	NA	TRBV7-2	TGTGCCAGCACCTCGGGGGGAGAGACCCAGTACTTC	CASTSGGETQYF
TRBJ1-1	TRBD1	few	TRBV27	TGTGCCAGCAGTGACAGGGCGGGAGCTTTCTTT	CASSDRAGAFF
TRBJ1-1	NA	few	TRBV7-2	TGTGCCAGCAGCTTAAGTTTTGGGAAAGGCACTGAAGCTTTCTTT	CASSLSFGKGTEAFF
TRBJ2-5	TRBD2	few	TRBV6-6	TGTGCCAGCAGTTCTACCGGGACTAGCGGTGAGACCCAGTACTTC	CASSSTGTSGETQYF
TRBJ2-3	NA	few	TRBV18	TGTGCCAGCTCACCACCGGGGGGCACAGATACGCAGTATTTT	CASSPPGGTDTQYF
TRBJ2-6	NA	NA	TRBV6-5	TGTGCCACCGAGGGCCCTGGGGCCAACGTCCTGACTTTC	CATEGPGANVLTF
TRBJ2-5	TRBD1	few	TRBV5-1	TGCGCCAGCAGGGACAGGGGGGATTCGTTGGAGACCCAGTACTTC	CASRDRGDSLETQYF
TRBJ2-2	NA	few	TRBV7-9	TGTGCCAGCAGCTTAGCTCCAACCGGGACTCAGACCGGGGAGCTGTTTTTT	CASSLAPTGTQTGELFF
TRBJ2-3	NA	NA	TRBV7-2	TGTGCCAGCAGCTTAGCGGGCTGGGCAGATACGCAGTATTTT	CASSLAGWADTQYF
TRBJ2-2	TRBD1	NA	TRBV5-1	TGCGCCAGCAGCTTGACCGGGACAGCGTCCACCGGGGAGCTGTTTTTT	CASSLTGTASTGELFF
TRBJ2-1	TRBD1	NA	TRBV7-9	TGTGCCAGCAGGTACAGGGGATCCTCCTACAATGAGCAGTTCTTC	CASRYRGSSYNEQFF
TRBJ1-1	NA	NA	TRBV5-6	TGTGCCAGCAGCTTGACATCTTTAGGGAGGCGGAACACTGAAGCTTTCTTT	CASSLTSLGRRNTEAFF
TRBJ1-1	NA	NA	TRBV7-8	TGTGCCAGCAGCTTAGCTAGACAGGTCTTTGAAGCTTTCTTT	CASSLARQVFEAFF
TRBJ1-5	NA	few	TRBV10-3	TGTGCCATCAGTCGAGGAGAACAGCCCCAGCATTTT	CAISRGEQPQHF
TRBJ2-7	NA	few	TRBV27	TGTGCCAGCACCTATGCGGCCGAGCAGTACTTC	CASTYAAEQYF
TRBJ2-1	NA	many	TRBV9	TGTGCCAGCAGCGTAGAAGGTAAAAGACCTTTCCCTCCCTCGGGGCAGTTCTTC	CASSVEGKRPFPPSGQFF
TRBJ1-1	TRBD1	NA	TRBV7-9	TGTGCCAGCAGCCGACAGGGGGGCACTGAAGCTTTCTTT	CASSRQGGTEAFF
TRBJ2-3	TRBD2	NA	TRBV7-2	TGTGCCAGCAGCCCTACAGGGACTAGCGGGGGTACGACAGATACGCAGTATTTT	CASSPTGTSGGTTDTQYF
TRBJ2-1	TRBD1	few	TRBV29-1	TGCAGCGTAGGACAGGGGGGCCCTCACAATGAGCAGTTCTTC	CSVGQGGPHNEQFF
TRBJ2-1	NA	few	TRBV18	TGTGCCAGCTCAAGGGAATACAATGAGCAGTTCTTC	CASSREYNEQFF
TRBJ2-7	NA	few	TRBV6-5	TGTGCCAGCAGTTACTCGGCCTCCTACGAGCAGTACTTC	CASSYSASYEQYF
TRBJ1-2	NA	NA	TRBV2	TGTGCCAGCAACGAGGTTAACTATGGCTACACCTTC	CASNEVNYGYTF
TRBJ2-1	NA	NA	TRBV6-8	TGTGCCAGCAGTATAAAACTGGCCAGCTCCTACAATGAGCAGTTCTTC	CASSIKLASSYNEQFF
TRBJ1-4	NA	NA	TRBV6-5	TGTGCCAGCAGTTACCCCCGGGAGGTCCTTGAAAAACTGTTTTTT	CASSYPREVLEKLFF
TRBJ2-3	NA	NA	TRBV2	TGTGCCAGCAGTGGCCCAGGGGGCACAGATACGCAGTATTTT	CASSGPGGTDTQYF
TRBJ2-7	TRBD1	few	TRBV7-2	TGTGCCAGCACCGTGGGACAGTCTTCCTCCTACGAGCAGTACTTC	CASTVGQSSSYEQYF
TRBJ2-7	NA	NA	TRBV5-1	TGCGCCAGCAGCTTGACAGATTTATGGTACTTC	CASSLTDLWYF